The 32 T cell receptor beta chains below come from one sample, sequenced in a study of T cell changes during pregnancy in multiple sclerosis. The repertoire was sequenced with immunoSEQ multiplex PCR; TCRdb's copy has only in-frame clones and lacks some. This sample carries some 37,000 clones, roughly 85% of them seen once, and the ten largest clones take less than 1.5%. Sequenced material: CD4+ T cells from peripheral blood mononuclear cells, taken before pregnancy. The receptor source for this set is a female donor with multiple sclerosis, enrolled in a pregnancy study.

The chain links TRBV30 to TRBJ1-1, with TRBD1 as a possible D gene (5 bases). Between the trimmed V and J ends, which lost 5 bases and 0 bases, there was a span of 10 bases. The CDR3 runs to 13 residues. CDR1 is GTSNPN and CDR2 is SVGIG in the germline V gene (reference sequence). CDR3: CAWDRDMNTEAFF. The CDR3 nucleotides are TGTGCCTGGGACAGAGACATGAACACTGAAGCTTTCTTT.

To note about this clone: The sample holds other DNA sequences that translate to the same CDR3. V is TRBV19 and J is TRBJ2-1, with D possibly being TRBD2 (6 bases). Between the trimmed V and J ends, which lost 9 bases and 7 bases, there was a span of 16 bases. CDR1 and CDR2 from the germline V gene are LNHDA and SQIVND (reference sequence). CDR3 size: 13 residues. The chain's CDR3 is CASRPTGGNEQFF. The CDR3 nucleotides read TGTGCCAGCCGGCCAACTGGGGGGAATGAGCAGTTCTTC.

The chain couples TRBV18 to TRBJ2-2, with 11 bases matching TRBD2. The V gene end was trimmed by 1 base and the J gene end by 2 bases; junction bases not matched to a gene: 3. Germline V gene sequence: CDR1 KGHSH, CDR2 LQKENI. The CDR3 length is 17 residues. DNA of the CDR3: TGTGCCAGCTCACCACGGCTAGCGGGGGGAAACACCGGGGAGCTGTTTTTT. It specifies CASSPRLAGGNTGELFF.

The CDR3 nucleotides read TGTGCCAGCAGGTCCCCACTTAGGACTAGTCAGCGACAAGCCTACAATGAGCAGTTCTTC. Its protein is CASRSPLRTSQRQAYNEQFF. The chain has TRBV7-3 and TRBJ2-1, with 7 nucleotides matching TRBD2. The CDR3 has 20 amino acids. Germline CDR1 is SGHTA and CDR2 is FQGTGA. The junction had 22 bases not matched to a gene; V was cut back by 6 bases and J by 2 bases.

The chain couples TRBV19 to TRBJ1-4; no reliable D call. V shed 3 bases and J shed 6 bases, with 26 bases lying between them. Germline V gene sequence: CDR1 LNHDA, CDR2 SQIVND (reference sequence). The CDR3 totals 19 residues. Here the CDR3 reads CASSISPGGFIGRDEKLFF. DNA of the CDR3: TGTGCCAGTAGTATCTCCCCCGGCGGCTTTATTGGAAGAGATGAAAAACTGTTTTTT.

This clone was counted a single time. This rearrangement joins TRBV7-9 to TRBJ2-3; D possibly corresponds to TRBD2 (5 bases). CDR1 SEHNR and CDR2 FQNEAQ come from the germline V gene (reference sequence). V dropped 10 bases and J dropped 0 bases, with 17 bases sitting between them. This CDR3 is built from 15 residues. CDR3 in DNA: TGTGCCACGAACGAGGGAGCGATTAGCACAGATACGCAGTATTTT. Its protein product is CATNEGAISTDTQYF.

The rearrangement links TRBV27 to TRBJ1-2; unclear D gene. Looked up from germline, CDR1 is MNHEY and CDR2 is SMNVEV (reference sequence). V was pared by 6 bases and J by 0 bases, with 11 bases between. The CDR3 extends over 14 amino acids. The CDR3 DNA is TGTGCCAGCAGCGAGAAGTCCGCTAACTATGGCTACACCTTC. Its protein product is CASSEKSANYGYTF.

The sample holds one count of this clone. In nucleotides, the CDR3 is TGTGCCAGTAGTCCATCAGGGACTGAAGCTTTCTTT. Amino acid sequence: CASSPSGTEAFF. The chain employs TRBV19 and TRBJ1-1, with D perhaps matching TRBD1 (5 bases). Trimming removed 5 bases from V and 5 bases from J, with 9 bases in between. The CDR3 contains 12 residues. Germline V CDR1 and CDR2: LNHDA, SQIVND (reference sequence).

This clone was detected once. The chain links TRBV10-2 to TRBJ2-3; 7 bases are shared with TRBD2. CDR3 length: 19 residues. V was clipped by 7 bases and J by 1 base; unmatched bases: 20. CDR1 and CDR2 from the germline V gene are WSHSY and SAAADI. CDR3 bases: TGCGCCAGCAACCCCTCGATTAGACGGGGGAGGGCCCGCACAGATACGCAGTATTTT. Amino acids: CASNPSIRRGRARTDTQYF.

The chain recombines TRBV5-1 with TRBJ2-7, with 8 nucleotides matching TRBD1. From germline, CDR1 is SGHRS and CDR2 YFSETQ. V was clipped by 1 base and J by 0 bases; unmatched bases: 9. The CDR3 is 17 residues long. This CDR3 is CASSLFRSGQGSYEQYF. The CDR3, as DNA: TGCGCCAGCAGCTTGTTCCGCAGCGGACAGGGCTCCTACGAGCAGTACTTC.

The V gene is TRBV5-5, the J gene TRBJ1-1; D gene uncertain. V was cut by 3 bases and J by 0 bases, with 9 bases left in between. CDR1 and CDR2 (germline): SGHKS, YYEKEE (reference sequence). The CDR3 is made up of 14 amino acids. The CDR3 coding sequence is TGTGCCAGCAGCTCCCCTCTACTGAACACTGAAGCTTTCTTT. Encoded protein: CASSSPLLNTEAFF. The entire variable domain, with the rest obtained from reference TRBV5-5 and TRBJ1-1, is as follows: DAGVTQSPTHLIKTRGQQVTLRCSPISGHKSVSWYQQVLGQGPQFIFQYYEKEERGRGNFPDRFSARQFPNYSSELNVNALLLGDSALYLCASSSPLLNTEAFFGQGTRLTVV.

The CDR3: CASSQVSGLGEKLFF. The CDR3 DNA is TGTGCCAGCAGCCAAGTCAGCGGGTTAGGTGAAAAACTGTTTTTT. The chain uses TRBV14 and TRBJ1-4, with no clear D. Per the germline V gene, CDR1 is SGHDN and CDR2 is FVKESK. The CDR3 runs 15 residues. The germline V and J ends were trimmed by 1 base and 7 bases, with 13 bases remaining between them.

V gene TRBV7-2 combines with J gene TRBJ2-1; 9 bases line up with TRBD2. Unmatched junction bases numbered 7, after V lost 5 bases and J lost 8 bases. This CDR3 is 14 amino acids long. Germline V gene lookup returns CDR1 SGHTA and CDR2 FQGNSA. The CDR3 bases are TGTGCCAGCAGCCTATCTAGCGGGAAGGATGAGCAGTTCTTC. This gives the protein CASSLSSGKDEQFF.

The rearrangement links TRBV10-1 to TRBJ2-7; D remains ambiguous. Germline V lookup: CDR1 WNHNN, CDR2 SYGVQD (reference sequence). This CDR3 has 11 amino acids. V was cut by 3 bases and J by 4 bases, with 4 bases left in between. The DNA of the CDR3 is TGCGCCAGCAGTGACCATTACGAGCAGTACTTC. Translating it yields CASSDHYEQYF.

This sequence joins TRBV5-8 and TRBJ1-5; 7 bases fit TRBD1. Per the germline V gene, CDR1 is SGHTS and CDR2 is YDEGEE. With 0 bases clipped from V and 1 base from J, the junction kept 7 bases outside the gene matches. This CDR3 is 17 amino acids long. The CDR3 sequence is CASSLGDRVLSNQPQHF. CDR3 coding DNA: TGTGCCAGCAGCTTGGGAGACAGGGTACTAAGCAATCAGCCCCAGCATTTT.

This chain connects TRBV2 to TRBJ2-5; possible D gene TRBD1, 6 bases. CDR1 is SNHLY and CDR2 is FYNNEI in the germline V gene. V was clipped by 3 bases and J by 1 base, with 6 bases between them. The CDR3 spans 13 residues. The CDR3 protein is CASSDRGQETQYF. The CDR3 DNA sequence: TGTGCCAGCAGTGACAGGGGCCAAGAGACCCAGTACTTC.

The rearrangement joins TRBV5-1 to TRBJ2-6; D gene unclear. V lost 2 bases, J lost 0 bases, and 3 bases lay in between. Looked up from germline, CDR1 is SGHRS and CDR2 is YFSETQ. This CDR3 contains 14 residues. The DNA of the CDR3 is TGCGCCAGCAGCTTCGGCTCTGGGGCCAACGTCCTGACTTTC. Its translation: CASSFGSGANVLTF. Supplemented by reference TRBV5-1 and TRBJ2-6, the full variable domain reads KAGVTQTPRYLIKTRGQQVTLSCSPISGHRSVSWYQQTPGQGLQFLFEYFSETQRNKGNFPGRFSGRQFSNSRSEMNVSTLELGDSALYLCASSFGSGANVLTFGAGSRLTVL.

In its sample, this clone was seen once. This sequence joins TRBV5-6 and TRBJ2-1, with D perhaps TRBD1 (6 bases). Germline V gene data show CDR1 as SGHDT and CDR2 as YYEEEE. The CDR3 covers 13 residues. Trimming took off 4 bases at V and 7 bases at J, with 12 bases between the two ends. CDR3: CASSMPGQNEQFF. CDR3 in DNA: TGTGCCAGCAGCATGCCCGGACAGAATGAGCAGTTCTTC.

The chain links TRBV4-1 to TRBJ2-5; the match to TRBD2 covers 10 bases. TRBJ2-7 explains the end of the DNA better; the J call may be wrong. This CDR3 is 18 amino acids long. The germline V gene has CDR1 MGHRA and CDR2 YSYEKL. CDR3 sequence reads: CASSQERGIAGGSYEQYF. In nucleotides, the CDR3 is TGCGCCAGCAGCCAAGAGAGGGGGATAGCGGGAGGTTCCTACGAGCAGTACTTC.

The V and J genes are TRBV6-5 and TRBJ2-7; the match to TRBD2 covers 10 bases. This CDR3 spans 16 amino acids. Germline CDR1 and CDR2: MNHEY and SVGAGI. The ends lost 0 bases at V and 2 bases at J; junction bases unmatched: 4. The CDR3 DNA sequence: TGTGCCAGCAGTTACTCAGCTAGCGGGAGTGCCTACGAGCAGTACTTC. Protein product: CASSYSASGSAYEQYF.

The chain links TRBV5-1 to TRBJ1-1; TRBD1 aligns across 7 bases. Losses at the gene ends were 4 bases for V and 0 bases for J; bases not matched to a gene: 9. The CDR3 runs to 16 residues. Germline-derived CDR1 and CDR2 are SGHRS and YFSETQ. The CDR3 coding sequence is TGCGCCAGCAGCCTACCCCGGACAGGATTGAACACTGAAGCTTTCTTT. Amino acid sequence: CASSLPRTGLNTEAFF. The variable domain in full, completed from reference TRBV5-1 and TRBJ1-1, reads KAGVTQTPRYLIKTRGQQVTLSCSPISGHRSVSWYQQTPGQGLQFLFEYFSETQRNKGNFPGRFSGRQFSNSRSEMNVSTLELGDSALYLCASSLPRTGLNTEAFFGQGTRLTVV.

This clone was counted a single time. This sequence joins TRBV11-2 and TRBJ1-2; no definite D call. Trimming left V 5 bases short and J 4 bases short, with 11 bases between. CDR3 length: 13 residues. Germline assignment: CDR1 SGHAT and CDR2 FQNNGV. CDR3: CASSPDRSYGYTF. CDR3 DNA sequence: TGTGCCAGCAGCCCGGATCGGAGCTATGGCTACACCTTC.

CDR3 DNA: TGTGCCAGCAGCCTGGGACAGGGGGCTCGGAATGAGCAGTTCTTC. Protein sequence: CASSLGQGARNEQFF. The gene calls are TRBV2 and TRBJ2-1; TRBD1 matches at 12 bases. Germline CDR1 is SNHLY and CDR2 is FYNNEI. J lost 7 bases, V lost 6 bases, and 7 bases had no gene match. The CDR3 covers 15 residues.

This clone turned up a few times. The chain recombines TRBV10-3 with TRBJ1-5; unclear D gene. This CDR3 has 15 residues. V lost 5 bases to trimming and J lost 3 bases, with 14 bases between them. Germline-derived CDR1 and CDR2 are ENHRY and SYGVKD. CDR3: CAISSTHLSNQPQHF. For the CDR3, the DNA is TGTGCCATCAGTTCGACACATCTTTCCAATCAGCCCCAGCATTTT.

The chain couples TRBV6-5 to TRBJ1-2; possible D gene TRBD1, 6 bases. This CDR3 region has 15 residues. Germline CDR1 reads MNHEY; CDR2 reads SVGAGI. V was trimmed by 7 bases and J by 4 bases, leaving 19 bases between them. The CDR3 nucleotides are TGTGCCAGCACCCCAGGGGAAAGGGGCCTCTATGGCTACACCTTC. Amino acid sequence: CASTPGERGLYGYTF.

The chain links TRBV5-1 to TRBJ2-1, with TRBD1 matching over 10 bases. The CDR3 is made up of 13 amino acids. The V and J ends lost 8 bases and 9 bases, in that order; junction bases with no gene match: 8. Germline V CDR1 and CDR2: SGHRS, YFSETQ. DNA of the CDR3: TGCGCCAGTGAGACAGGGGGCTCTGTTGAGCAGTTCTTC. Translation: CASETGGSVEQFF.

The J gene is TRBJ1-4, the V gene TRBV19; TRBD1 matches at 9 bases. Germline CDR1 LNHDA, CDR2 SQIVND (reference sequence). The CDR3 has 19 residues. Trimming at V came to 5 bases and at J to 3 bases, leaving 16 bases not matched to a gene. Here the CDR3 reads CASSPHPTGGASSNEKLFF. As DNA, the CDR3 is TGTGCCAGTAGTCCTCACCCCACAGGGGGCGCGTCGTCTAATGAAAAACTGTTTTTT.

The CDR3 nucleotides are TGTGCCAGCAGCGATCCTTCAGGGTTTGCCGCTGAAGCTTTCTTT. Its protein is CASSDPSGFAAEAFF. The genes are TRBV5-4 and TRBJ1-1; the D gene is possibly TRBD1 (5 bases). The CDR3 runs 15 residues. V was pared by 4 bases and J by 6 bases, with 19 bases between. Germline lookup yields CDR1 SGHNT and CDR2 YYREEE (reference sequence). The full variable domain, in which reference TRBV5-4 and TRBJ1-1 provide the parts outside the CDR3, is ETGVTQSPTHLIKTRGQQVTLRCSSQSGHNTVSWYQQALGQGPQFIFQYYREEENGRGNFPPRFSGLQFPNYSSELNVNALELDDSALYLCASSDPSGFAAEAFFGQGTRLTVV.

This chain's CDR3 is CASRGSGRGYEQYF. The CDR3 region has the DNA TGTGCCAGCAGGGGAAGCGGGAGGGGCTACGAGCAGTACTTC. The chain joins TRBV7-2 to TRBJ2-7, with TRBD2 matching 10 bases. Germline V gene data show CDR1 as SGHTA and CDR2 as FQGNSA. The junction had 5 bases not matched to a gene; V was cut back by 6 bases and J by 3 bases. The CDR3 spans 14 residues.

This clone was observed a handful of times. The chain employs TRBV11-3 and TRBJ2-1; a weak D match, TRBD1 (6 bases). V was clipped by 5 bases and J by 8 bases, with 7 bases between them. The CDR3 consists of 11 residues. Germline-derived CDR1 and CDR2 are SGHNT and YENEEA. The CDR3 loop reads CASSKGDEQFF. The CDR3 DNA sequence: TGTGCCAGCAGCAAGGGGGATGAGCAGTTCTTC. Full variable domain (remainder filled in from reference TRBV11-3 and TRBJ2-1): EAGVVQSPRYKIIEKKQPVAFWCNPISGHNTLYWYLQNLGQGPELLIRYENEEAVDDSQLPKDRFSAERLKGVDSTLKIQPAELGDSAVYLCASSKGDEQFFGPGTRLTVL.

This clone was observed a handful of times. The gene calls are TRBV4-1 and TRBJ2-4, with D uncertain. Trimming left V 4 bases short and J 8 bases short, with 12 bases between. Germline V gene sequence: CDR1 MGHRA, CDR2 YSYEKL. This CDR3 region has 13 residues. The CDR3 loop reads CASSPRLRDIQYF. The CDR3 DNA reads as TGCGCCAGCAGCCCACGACTGCGTGACATTCAGTACTTC.

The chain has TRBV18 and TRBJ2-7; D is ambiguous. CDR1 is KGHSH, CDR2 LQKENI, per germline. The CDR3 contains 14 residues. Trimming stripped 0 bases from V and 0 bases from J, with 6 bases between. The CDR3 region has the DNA TGTGCCAGCTCACCACCCGGAGCCTCCTACGAGCAGTACTTC. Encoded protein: CASSPPGASYEQYF.